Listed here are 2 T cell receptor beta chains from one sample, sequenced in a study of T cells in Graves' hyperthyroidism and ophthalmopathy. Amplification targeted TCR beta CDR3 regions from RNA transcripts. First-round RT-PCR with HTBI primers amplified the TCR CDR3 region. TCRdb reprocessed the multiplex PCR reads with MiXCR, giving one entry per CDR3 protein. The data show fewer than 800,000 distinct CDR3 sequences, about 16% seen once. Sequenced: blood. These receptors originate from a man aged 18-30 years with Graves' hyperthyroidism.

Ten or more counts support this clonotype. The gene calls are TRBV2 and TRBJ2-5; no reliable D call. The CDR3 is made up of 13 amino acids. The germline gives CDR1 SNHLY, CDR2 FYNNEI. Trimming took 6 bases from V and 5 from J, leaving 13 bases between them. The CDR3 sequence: CASSESRMETQYF. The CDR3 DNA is TGTGCCAGCAGCGAGAGTCGTATGGAGACCCAGTACTTC.

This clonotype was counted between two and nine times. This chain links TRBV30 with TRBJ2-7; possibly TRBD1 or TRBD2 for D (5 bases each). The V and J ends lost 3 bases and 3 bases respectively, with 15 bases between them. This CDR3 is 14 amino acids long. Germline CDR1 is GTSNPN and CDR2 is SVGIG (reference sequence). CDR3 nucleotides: TGTGCCTGGAGCCCCGGGACCGGGGACTACGAGCAGTACTTC. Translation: CAWSPGTGDYEQYF.